This record concerns one T cell receptor (beta chain) sequence. Its antigen is as yet unknown. The CDR3 loop spans 13 amino acids. V gave up 3 bases and J gave up 3 bases, with 8 bases separating them. The method was immunoSEQ multiplex PCR; TCRdb's version includes in-frame clones alone and lacks a portion of them. This sample carries fewer than 150,000 clones, about 88% of them seen once, and the ten largest clones take about 9.9%. This record comes from a study of T cell responses to AZD1222 COVID-19 vaccine. Second-dose intervals near 4 or 12 weeks were combined. Study-level findings and limits: Mostly white British, mostly female donors; authors suggested clonal diversity may be underestimated. Spike-wide coverage was observed for vaccine-associated CD4 TCRs, with dominant responses at 160-218 and 743-854. Compared with day 0, the breadth and depth of the Spike-specific TCR repertoire rose significantly after two doses of AZD1222.

The specimen comprised peripheral blood, sampled 28 days after the second AZD1222 dose. The chain employs TRBV12-3 or TRBV12-4 and TRBJ2-5; perhaps TRBD2 as D (5 bases). The TCR was taken from an adult who received the AZD1222 COVID-19 vaccine. CDR3 nucleotides: TGTGCCAGCAGTTTTGTCGGGGAAGAGACCCAGTACTTC. Its protein product is CASSFVGEETQYF.